This TCR beta chain was documented in a study of blood T cell repertoires in COVID-19. Study members were between roughly 18 and 100 years old and lived in over 20 US regions. Participants reported their clinical history, and cohort assignment relied on those reports. Symptom resolution, clearance, or two negative PCRs marked donors in Cohort 3 as recovered. Germline V gene data show CDR1 as SGHAT and CDR2 as FQNNGV. The CDR3 spans 15 residues. Unmatched junction bases numbered 3, after V lost 1 base and J lost 5 bases. The method was immunoSEQ multiplex PCR; TCRdb's version includes in-frame clones alone and lacks a portion of them. The sample records a few hundred thousand clones, roughly 88% being singletons.

The receptor's source is a woman aged 25 to 39 who had recovered from COVID-19. The V call is TRBV11-2, the J call TRBJ1-2, with 11 bases fitting TRBD1. Sequencing was carried out using PBMCs or T cells enriched from blood (not recorded which). CDR3: CASSLGTGGPYGYTF. CDR3 nucleotide sequence: TGTGCCAGCAGCTTAGGGACAGGGGGCCCTTATGGCTACACCTTC.